This T cell receptor beta chain was identified during a study of T cell repertoires in cytomegalovirus infection. Overall study context: It can be stated that public TCR beta signatures indicated CMV infection as well as a matching HLA type.

Using its own MiXCR run on the reads, TCRdb lists one record per CDR3 protein. The data hold about 770,000 distinct CDR3 sequences, with under 35% observed a single time. On this clonotype itself: Its antigen remains unknown.

Here the sequenced sample was cultured CD8+ T cells from PBMCs, taken from culture after CMV antigen stimulation. The receptor was derived from a human donor in good health (CMV status not recorded). Some clones in this sample may be carry-over from other donors' samples.

As DNA, the CDR3 is TGTGCCGTACAGGGAAGATTAGAAGTCTACGAGCAGTACTTC. This encodes CAVQGRLEVYEQYF. The chain joins TRBV7-6 to TRBJ2-7; D is possibly TRBD1 (6 bases). Trimming pared 11 bases from V and 3 bases from J, leaving 20 bases between. This CDR3 has 14 residues. The germline gives CDR1 SGHVS, CDR2 FNYEAQ.